A single sample gave rise to the 16 T cell receptor beta chains below, sequenced in a study of T cells in localized non-small cell lung cancer. The method was immunoSEQ multiplex PCR; TCRdb's version includes in-frame clones alone and lacks a portion of them. The sample holds about 30,000 clones, roughly nine tenths seen once. This specimen was peripheral blood, taken before any cancer treatment. The receptors here all came from a female donor at least 60 years old with stage I lung adenocarcinoma.

V is TRBV7-2 and J is TRBJ2-5; D unresolved. This CDR3 has 12 residues. Per germline, CDR1 SGHTA and CDR2 FQGNSA. Trimming shortened V by 2 bases and J by 4 bases, and 5 bases separated the two germline ends. DNA for the CDR3: TGTGCCAGCAGCTTAATTACAGAGACCCAGTACTTC. Translated, it gives CASSLITETQYF.

The chain is built from TRBV5-5 and TRBJ2-1, with TRBD2 matching over 14 bases. V lost 4 bases, J lost 10 bases, and 7 bases stayed unmatched. Germline V CDR1 and CDR2: SGHKS, YYEKEE (reference sequence). The CDR3 extends over 15 amino acids. The CDR3 DNA sequence: TGTGCCAGCAGCCCGACCGGGACTAGCGGGGGAGAGCAGTTCTTC. Translated, it gives CASSPTGTSGGEQFF.

This clone was seen a single time. J is TRBJ1-2 and V is TRBV6-6; the match to TRBD1 covers 7 bases. Germline V lookup: CDR1 MNHNY, CDR2 SVGAGI (reference sequence). CDR3 length equals 14 residues. V gave up 8 bases and J gave up 2 bases; unmatched junction bases: 8. The CDR3 reads CASVVAGQNYGYTF. The CDR3 DNA reads TGTGCCAGCGTTGTGGCGGGACAGAACTATGGCTACACCTTC.

This chain connects TRBV5-1 to TRBJ2-6; D is undetermined. Per the germline V gene, CDR1 is SGHRS and CDR2 is YFSETQ. There are 16 residues in the CDR3. V lost 0 bases, J lost 0 bases, and 7 bases lay in between. For the CDR3, the DNA is TGCGCCAGCAGCTTGGCCCTAGGCTCTGGGGCCAACGTCCTGACTTTC. Translating gives CASSLALGSGANVLTF.

The rearrangement joins TRBV19 to TRBJ2-1, with D perhaps matching TRBD1 (5 bases). The CDR3 consists of 14 residues. CDR1 is LNHDA, CDR2 SQIVND, per germline (reference sequence). V was pared by 4 bases and J by 5 bases, with 12 bases between. The DNA for the CDR3 is TGTGCCAGTAGTACCCTGGGGCAAGACAATGAGCAGTTCTTC. This codes for CASSTLGQDNEQFF.

This sequence joins TRBV19 and TRBJ2-3; D is perhaps TRBD1 (5 bases). The CDR3 length is 15 residues. Germline V gives CDR1 LNHDA, CDR2 SQIVND (reference sequence). V shed 1 base and J shed 0 bases, with 8 bases lying between them. CDR3 sequence: CASSIGRGSTDTQYF. DNA of the CDR3: TGTGCCAGTAGTATAGGAAGGGGTAGCACAGATACGCAGTATTTT.

The gene calls are TRBV30 and TRBJ2-7, with 9 bases lining up with TRBD1. Germline V gene sequence: CDR1 GTSNPN, CDR2 SVGIG (reference sequence). This CDR3 contains 12 residues. J gave up 4 bases and V 5 bases, and 3 bases lay outside the gene matches. CDR3 protein: CAWATGGYEQYF. Written as DNA, the CDR3 is TGTGCCTGGGCGACAGGGGGATACGAGCAGTACTTC.

This clone was seen once. The chain uses TRBV4-2 and TRBJ1-4; maybe TRBD1 (6 bases). V lost 4 bases, J lost 6 bases, and 15 bases lay in between. CDR3 length: 15 residues. The germline V gene encodes CDR1 LGHNA and CDR2 YNFKEQ. CDR3 in DNA: TGTGCCAGCAGCCCGCCGGGGAGGGGGGATGAAAAACTGTTTTTT. It is translated as CASSPPGRGDEKLFF.

The chain recombines TRBV18 with TRBJ2-5; D possibly corresponds to TRBD2 (5 bases). The CDR3 covers 14 residues. V lost 0 bases and J 1 base, leaving 6 bases between the germline ends. From germline, CDR1 is KGHSH and CDR2 LQKENI. CDR3 in amino acids: CASSPPSAQETQYF. The CDR3 bases are TGTGCCAGCTCACCACCTAGCGCCCAAGAGACCCAGTACTTC.

The V gene is TRBV28, the J gene TRBJ2-1; 10 nucleotides line up with TRBD1. The CDR3 extends over 15 amino acids. Germline-derived CDR1 and CDR2 are MDHEN and SYDVKM. V trimming: 4 bases; J trimming: 6 bases; junction bases outside the gene matches: 6. In DNA form, the CDR3 reads TGTGCCAGCAGTTGGGCTTGGACAGGGGGCAATGAGCAGTTCTTC. Encoded protein: CASSWAWTGGNEQFF.

V is TRBV7-2 and J is TRBJ1-2; a weak D match, TRBD1 (5 bases). CDR3 length: 13 residues. The V gene lost 2 bases and the J gene lost 8 bases, with 12 bases spanning the gap. In germline, CDR1 is SGHTA, CDR2 FQGNSA. The CDR3 DNA reads TGTGCCAGCAGCTTAAACGGGGGTTGGGGCTACACCTTC. Residues: CASSLNGGWGYTF.

The genes are TRBV15 and TRBJ2-7, with TRBD2 matching over 9 bases. V gave up 6 bases and J gave up 2 bases; unmatched junction bases: 5. Germline loops: CDR1 LNHNV, CDR2 YYDKDF (reference sequence). The CDR3 runs to 14 residues. The CDR3 is CATRRKREAYEQYF. The CDR3 region has the DNA TGTGCCACCAGGAGGAAGCGGGAGGCCTACGAGCAGTACTTC. Based on the CDR3 plus reference TRBV15 and TRBJ2-7, the full variable domain is DAMVIQNPRYQVTQFGKPVTLSCSQTLNHNVMYWYQQKSSQAPKLLFHYYDKDFNNEADTPDNFQSRRPNTSFCFLDIRSPGLGDTAMYLCATRRKREAYEQYFGPGTRLTVT.

The rearrangement links TRBV10-3 to TRBJ1-5; the D is unclear. V was shortened by 3 bases and J by 1 base, with 1 base between the two germline ends. The CDR3 runs to 12 residues. Per the germline V gene, CDR1 is ENHRY and CDR2 is SYGVKD. The CDR3 DNA reads as TGTGCCATCAGTGACAGCAATCAGCCCCAGCATTTT. As protein: CAISDSNQPQHF.

V and J are TRBV5-4 and TRBJ1-2; 8 bases fit TRBD1. V trimming: 1 base; J trimming: 2 bases; junction bases outside the gene matches: 16. The V gene's germline CDR1 is SGHNT and CDR2 YYREEE (reference sequence). The CDR3 consists of 19 residues. In DNA, the CDR3 is TGTGCCAGCAGCTTGTTGGGGAGCAGTCAGGGGGCGAGAAACTATGGCTACACCTTC. Amino acid sequence: CASSLLGSSQGARNYGYTF.

This clone was found a few times. This chain links TRBV7-6 with TRBJ2-3; 7 bases are shared with TRBD1. Germline V gene data show CDR1 as SGHVS and CDR2 as FNYEAQ. This CDR3 contains 15 residues. The J segment lost 5 bases and the V segment lost 1 base, leaving 6 bases of the junction unmatched. The CDR3 reads CASSLGVGGGDTQYF. The CDR3, as DNA: TGTGCCAGCAGCTTAGGGGTAGGGGGCGGAGATACGCAGTATTTT.

V gene TRBV27 combines with J gene TRBJ2-7; 7 bases are a match to TRBD1. V lost 2 bases, J lost 4 bases, and 5 bases stayed unmatched. The CDR3 consists of 14 residues. Per germline, CDR1 MNHEY and CDR2 SMNVEV (reference sequence). The CDR3 bases are TGTGCCAGCAGTTTACCCGGGACAGAGTACGAGCAGTACTTC. It is translated as CASSLPGTEYEQYF.